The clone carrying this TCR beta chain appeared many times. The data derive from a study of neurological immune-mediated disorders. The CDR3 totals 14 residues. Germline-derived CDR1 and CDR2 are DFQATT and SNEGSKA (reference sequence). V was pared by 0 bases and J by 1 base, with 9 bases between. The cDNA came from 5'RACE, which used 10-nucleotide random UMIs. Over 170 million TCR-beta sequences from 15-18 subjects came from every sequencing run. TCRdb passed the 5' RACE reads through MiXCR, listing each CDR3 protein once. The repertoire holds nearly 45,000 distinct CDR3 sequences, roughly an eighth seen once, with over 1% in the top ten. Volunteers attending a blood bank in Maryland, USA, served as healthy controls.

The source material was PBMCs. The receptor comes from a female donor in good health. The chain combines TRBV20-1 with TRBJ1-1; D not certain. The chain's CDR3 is CSARDLDSNTEAFF. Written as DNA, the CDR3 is TGCAGTGCTAGAGATCTCGACTCGAACACTGAAGCTTTCTTT.